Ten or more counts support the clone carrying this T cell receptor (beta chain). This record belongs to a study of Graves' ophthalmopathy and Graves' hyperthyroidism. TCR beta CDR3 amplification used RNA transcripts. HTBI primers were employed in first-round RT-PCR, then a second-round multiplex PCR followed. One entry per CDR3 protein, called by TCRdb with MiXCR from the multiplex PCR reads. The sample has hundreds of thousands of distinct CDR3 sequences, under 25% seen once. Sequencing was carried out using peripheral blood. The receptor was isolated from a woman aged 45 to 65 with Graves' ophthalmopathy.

The CDR3, as DNA: TGTGCCAGCAGTTTATCGCCACTTTCCAGCTCCTACGAGCAGTACTTC. It specifies CASSLSPLSSSYEQYF. This chain links TRBV27 with TRBJ2-7; D remains ambiguous. The V and J ends lost 0 bases and 0 bases respectively, with 12 bases between them. The CDR3 has 16 residues. Germline V gene sequence: CDR1 MNHEY, CDR2 SMNVEV (reference sequence).